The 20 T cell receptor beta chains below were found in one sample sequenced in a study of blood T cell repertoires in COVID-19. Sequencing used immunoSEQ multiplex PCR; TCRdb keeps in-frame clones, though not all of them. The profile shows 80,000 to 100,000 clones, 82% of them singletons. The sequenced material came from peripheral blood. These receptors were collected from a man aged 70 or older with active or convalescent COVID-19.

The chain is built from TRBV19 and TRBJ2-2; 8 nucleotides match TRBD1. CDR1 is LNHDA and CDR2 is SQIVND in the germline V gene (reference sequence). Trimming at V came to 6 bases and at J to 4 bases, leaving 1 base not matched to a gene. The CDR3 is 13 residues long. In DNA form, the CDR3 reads TGTGCCAGTAGCGACAGGGGCACCGGGGAGCTGTTTTTT. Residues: CASSDRGTGELFF.

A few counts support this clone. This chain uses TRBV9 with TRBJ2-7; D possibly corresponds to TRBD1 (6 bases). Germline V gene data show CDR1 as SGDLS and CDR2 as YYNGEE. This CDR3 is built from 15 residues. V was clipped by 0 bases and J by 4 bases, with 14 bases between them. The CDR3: CASSVEEGVTYEQYF. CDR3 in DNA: TGTGCCAGCAGCGTAGAAGAGGGGGTAACGTACGAGCAGTACTTC.

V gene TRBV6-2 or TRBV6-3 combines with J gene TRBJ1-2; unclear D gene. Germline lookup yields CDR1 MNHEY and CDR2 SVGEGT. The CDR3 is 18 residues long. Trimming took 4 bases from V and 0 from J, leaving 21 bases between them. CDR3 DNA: TGTGCCAGCAGTTCCTTTGGTGCAGGACGGAGGGCTAACTATGGCTACACCTTC. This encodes CASSSFGAGRRANYGYTF.

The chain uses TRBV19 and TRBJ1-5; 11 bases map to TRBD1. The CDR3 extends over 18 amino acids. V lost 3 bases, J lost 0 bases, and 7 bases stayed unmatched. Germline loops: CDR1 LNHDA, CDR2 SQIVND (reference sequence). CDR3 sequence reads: CASSIGTGGAYSNQPQHF. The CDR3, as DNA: TGTGCCAGTAGTATCGGGACAGGGGGGGCCTATAGCAATCAGCCCCAGCATTTT.

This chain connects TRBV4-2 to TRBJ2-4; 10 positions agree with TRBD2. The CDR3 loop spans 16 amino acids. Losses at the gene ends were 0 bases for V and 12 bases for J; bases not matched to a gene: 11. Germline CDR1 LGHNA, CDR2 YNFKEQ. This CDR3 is CASSQDGVLAGVNQYF. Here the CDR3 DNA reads TGTGCCAGCAGCCAAGATGGGGTCCTAGCGGGGGTGAATCAGTACTTC.

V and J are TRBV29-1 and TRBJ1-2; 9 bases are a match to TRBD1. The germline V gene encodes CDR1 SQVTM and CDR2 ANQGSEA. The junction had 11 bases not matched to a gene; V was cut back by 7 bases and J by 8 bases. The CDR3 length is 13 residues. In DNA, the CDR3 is TGCAGCGCCTTAAGGGGACAGGGCTGGGGCTACACCTTC. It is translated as CSALRGQGWGYTF. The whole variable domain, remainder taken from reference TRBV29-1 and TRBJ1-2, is SAVISQKPSRDICQRGTSLTIQCQVDSQVTMMFWYRQQPGQSLTLIATANQGSEATYESGFVIDKFPISRPNLTFSTLTVSNMSPEDSSIYLCSALRGQGWGYTFGSGTRLTVV.

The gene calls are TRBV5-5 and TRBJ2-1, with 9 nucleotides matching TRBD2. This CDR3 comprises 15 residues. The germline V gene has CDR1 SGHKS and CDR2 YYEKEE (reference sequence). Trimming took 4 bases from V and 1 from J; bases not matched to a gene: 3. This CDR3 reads CASSLSGGSYNEQFF. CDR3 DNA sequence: TGTGCCAGCAGCCTTAGCGGGGGTTCCTACAATGAGCAGTTCTTC.

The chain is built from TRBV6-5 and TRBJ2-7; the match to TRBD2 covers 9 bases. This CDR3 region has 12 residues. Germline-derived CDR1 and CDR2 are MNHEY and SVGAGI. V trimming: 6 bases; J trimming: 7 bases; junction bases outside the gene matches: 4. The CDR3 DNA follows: TGTGCCAGCAGGGGACTAGCTAGGGAGCAGTACTTC. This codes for CASRGLAREQYF.

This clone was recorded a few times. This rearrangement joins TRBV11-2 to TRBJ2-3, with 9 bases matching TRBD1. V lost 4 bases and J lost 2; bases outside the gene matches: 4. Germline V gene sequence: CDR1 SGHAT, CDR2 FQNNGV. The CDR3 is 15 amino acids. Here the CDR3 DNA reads TGTGCCAGCAGCTCCGGACAGGGGATCACAGATACGCAGTATTTT. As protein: CASSSGQGITDTQYF.

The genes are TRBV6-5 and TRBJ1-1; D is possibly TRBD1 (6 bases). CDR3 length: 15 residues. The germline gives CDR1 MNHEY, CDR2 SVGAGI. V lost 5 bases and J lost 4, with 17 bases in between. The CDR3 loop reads CASSLLFNRVTEAFF. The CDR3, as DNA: TGTGCCAGCAGTCTCCTTTTCAACAGGGTCACTGAAGCTTTCTTT.

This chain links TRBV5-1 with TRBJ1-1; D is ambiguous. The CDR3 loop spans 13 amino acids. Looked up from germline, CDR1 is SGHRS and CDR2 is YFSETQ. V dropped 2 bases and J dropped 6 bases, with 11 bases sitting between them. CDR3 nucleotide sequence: TGCGCCAGCAGCTTTACACAGTTCTCTGAAGCTTTCTTT. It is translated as CASSFTQFSEAFF. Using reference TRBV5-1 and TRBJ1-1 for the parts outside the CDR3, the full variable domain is KAGVTQTPRYLIKTRGQQVTLSCSPISGHRSVSWYQQTPGQGLQFLFEYFSETQRNKGNFPGRFSGRQFSNSRSEMNVSTLELGDSALYLCASSFTQFSEAFFGQGTRLTVV.

CDR3 DNA: TGTGCCAGCAGTTTAGAGGGGGAGGGGACTGAAGCTTTCTTT. Translation: CASSLEGEGTEAFF. V usage is TRBV27 and J usage is TRBJ1-1; perhaps TRBD1 as D (6 bases). The germline gives CDR1 MNHEY, CDR2 SMNVEV (reference sequence). The CDR3 loop spans 14 amino acids. Between the trimmed V and J ends, which lost 2 bases and 5 bases, there was a span of 12 bases.

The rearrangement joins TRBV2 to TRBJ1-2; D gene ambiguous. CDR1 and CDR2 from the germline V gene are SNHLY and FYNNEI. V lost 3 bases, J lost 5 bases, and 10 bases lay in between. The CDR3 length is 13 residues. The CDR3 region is CASSEAGSYGYTF. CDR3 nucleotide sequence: TGTGCCAGCAGTGAGGCAGGAAGTTATGGCTACACCTTC.

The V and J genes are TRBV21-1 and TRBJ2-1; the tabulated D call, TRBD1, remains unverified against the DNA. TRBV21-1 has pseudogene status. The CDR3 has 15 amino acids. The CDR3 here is CASSTQRTGPNEQFF. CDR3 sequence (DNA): TGTGCCAGCAGCACTCAGAGGACAGGTCCGAATGAGCAGTTCTTC.

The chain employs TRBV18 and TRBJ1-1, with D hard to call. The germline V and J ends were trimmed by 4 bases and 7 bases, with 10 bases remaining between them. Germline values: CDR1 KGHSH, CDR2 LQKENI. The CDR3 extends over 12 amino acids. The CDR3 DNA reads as TGTGCCAGCTCACGGATGGAGGGTGAAGCTTTCTTT. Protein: CASSRMEGEAFF.

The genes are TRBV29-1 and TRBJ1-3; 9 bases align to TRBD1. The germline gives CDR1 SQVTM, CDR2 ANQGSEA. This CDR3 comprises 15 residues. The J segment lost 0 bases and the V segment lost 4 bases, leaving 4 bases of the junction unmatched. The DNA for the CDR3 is TGCAGCGTTGTGACAGGGGGGAGCTCTGGAAACACCATATATTTT. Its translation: CSVVTGGSSGNTIYF.

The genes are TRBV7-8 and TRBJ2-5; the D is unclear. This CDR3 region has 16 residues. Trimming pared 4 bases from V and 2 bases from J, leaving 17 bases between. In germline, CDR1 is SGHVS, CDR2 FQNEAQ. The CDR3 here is CASSSQLRLVQETQYF. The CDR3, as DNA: TGTGCCAGCAGCTCCCAACTGAGGTTGGTTCAAGAGACCCAGTACTTC.

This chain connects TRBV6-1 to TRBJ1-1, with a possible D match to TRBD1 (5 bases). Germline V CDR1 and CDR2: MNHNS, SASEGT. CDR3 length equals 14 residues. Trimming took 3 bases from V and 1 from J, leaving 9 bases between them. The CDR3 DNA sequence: TGTGCCAGCAGTGAGGGGGGTGGGAACACTGAAGCTTTCTTT. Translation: CASSEGGGNTEAFF.

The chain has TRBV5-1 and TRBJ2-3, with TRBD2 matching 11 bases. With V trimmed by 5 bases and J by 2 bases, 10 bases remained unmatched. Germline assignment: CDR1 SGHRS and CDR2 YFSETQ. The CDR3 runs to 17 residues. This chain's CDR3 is CASRETSGAIATDTQYF. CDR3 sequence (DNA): TGCGCCAGCAGAGAGACTAGCGGGGCCATTGCCACAGATACGCAGTATTTT.

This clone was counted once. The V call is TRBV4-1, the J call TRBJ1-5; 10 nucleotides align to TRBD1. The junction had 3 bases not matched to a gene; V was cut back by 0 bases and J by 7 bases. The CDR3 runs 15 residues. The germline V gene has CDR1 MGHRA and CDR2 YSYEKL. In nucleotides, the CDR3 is TGCGCCAGCAGCCAAGAGGGGACAGGGGTGCAGCCCCAGCATTTT. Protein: CASSQEGTGVQPQHF.